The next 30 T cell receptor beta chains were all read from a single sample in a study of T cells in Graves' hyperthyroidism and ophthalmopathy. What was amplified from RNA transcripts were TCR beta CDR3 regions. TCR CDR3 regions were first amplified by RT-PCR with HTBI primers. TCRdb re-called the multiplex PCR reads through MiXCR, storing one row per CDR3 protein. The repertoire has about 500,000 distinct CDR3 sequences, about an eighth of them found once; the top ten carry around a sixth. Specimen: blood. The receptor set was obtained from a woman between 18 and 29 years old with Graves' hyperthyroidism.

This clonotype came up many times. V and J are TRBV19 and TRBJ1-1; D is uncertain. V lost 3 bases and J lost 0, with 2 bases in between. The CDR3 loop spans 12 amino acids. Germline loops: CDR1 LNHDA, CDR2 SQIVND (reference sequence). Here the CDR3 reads CASSILNTEAFF. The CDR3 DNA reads TGTGCCAGTAGTATCCTGAACACTGAAGCTTTCTTT.

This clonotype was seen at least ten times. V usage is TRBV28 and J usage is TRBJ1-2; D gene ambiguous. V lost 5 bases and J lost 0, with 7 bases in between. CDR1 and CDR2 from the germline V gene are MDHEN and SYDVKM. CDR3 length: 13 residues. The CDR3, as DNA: TGTGCCAGCAGTATCCCTTCTAACTATGGCTACACCTTC. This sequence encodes CASSIPSNYGYTF.

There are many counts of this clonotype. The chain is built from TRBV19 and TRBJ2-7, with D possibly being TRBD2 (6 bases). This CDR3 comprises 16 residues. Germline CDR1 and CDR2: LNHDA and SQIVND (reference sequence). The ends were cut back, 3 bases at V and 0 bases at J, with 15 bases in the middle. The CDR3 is CASSILGGRSSYEQYF. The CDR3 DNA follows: TGTGCCAGTAGTATTCTGGGGGGACGAAGCTCCTACGAGCAGTACTTC.

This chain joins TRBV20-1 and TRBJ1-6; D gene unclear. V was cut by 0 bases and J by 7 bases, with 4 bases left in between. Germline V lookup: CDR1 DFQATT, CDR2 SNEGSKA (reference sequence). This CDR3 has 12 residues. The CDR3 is CSARDQNSPLHF. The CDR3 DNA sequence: TGCAGTGCTAGAGATCAGAATTCACCCCTCCACTTT.

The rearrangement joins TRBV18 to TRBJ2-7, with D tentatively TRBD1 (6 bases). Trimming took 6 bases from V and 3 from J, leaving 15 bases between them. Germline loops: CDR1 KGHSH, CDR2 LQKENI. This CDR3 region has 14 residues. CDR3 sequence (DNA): TGTGCCAGCTCCACCACAGACAGGCACTACGAGCAGTACGTC. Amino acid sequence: CASSTTDRHYEQYV.

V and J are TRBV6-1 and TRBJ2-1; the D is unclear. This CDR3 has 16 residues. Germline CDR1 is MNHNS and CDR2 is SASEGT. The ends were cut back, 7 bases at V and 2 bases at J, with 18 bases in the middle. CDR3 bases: TGTGCCAGCACGATTCGCCCTCGACCTACCTACAATGAGCAGTTCTTC. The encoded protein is CASTIRPRPTYNEQFF.

CDR3 in DNA: TGTGCCAGCAGGCAAAGACTAGCGGGAACCAATGAGCAGTTCTTC. This codes for CASRQRLAGTNEQFF. The chain carries TRBV7-2 and TRBJ2-1; 11 bases agree with TRBD2. Per germline, CDR1 SGHTA and CDR2 FQGNSA. Germline trimming cut 6 bases from V and 6 bases from J; bases unmatched to any gene: 7. The CDR3 is 15 amino acids.

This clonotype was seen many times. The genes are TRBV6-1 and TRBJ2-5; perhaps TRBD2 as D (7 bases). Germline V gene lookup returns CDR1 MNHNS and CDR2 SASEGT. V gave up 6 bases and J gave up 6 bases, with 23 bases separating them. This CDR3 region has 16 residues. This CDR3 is CASSSLGGGSMKTQYF. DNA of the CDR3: TGTGCCAGCAGCTCACTAGGGGGGGGATCAATGAAGACCCAGTACTTC.

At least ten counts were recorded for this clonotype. CDR3 nucleotide sequence: TGTGCCATCAGTGACGTGACAGCGACCCGGCCTGAAGCTTTCTTT. It codes for CAISDVTATRPEAFF. J is TRBJ1-1 and V is TRBV10-3; D is possibly TRBD1 (5 bases). Trimming cost V 3 bases and J 6 bases, with 17 bases left between them. From germline, CDR1 is ENHRY and CDR2 SYGVKD. The CDR3 is 15 residues long.

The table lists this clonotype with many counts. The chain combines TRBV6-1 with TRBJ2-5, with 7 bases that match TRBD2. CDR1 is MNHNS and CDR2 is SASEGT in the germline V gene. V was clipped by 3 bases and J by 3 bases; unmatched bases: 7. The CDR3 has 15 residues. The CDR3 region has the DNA TGTGCCAGCAGTGATATGGGACTACCAAAAGAGACCCAGTACTTC. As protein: CASSDMGLPKETQYF.

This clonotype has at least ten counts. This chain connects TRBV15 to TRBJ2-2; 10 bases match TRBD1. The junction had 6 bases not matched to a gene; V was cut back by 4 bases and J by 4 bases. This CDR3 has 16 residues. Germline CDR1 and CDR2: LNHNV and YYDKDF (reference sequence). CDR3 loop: CATSTPGTGVTGELFF. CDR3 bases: TGTGCCACCAGCACCCCGGGGACAGGGGTCACCGGGGAGCTGTTTTTT.

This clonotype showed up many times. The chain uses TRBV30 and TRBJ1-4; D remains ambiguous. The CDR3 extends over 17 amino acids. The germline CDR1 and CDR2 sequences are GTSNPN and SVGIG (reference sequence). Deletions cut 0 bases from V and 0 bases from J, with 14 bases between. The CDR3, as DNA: TGTGCCTGGAGTGTATCCAGGACCAAACCAACTAATGAAAAACTGTTTTTT. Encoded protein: CAWSVSRTKPTNEKLFF.

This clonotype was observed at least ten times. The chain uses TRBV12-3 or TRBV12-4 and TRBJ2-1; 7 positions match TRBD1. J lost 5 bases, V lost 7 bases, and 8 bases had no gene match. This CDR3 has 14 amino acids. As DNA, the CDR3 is TGTGCCAGCACTCCTCCGACAGGGAACAATGAGCAGTTCTTC. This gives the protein CASTPPTGNNEQFF.

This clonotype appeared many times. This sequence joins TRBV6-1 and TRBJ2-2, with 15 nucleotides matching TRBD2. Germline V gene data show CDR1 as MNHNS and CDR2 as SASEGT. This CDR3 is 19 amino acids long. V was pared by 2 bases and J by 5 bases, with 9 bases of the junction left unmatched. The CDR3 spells CASSEYGLAGGPGTGELFF. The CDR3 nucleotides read TGTGCCAGCAGTGAATATGGACTAGCGGGAGGGCCTGGAACCGGGGAGCTGTTTTTT.

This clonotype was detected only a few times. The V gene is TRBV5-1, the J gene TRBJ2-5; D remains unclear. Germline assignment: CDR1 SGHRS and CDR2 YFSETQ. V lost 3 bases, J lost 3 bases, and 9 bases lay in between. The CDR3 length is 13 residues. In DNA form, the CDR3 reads TGCGCCAGCAGCTCGCTTATAGAAGAGACCCAGTACTTC. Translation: CASSSLIEETQYF.

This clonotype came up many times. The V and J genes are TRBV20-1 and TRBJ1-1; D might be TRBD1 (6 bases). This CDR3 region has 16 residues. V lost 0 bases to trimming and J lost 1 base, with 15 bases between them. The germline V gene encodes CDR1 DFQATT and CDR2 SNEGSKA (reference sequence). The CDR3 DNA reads TGCAGTGCTAGAGAACGCGGACAGTTCTGGAACACTGAAGCTTTCTTT. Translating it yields CSARERGQFWNTEAFF.

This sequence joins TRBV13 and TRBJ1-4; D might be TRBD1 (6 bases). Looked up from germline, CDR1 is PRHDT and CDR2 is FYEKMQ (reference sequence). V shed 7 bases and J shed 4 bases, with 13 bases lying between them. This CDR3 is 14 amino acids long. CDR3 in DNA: TGTGCCAGCAACAGGGCGGCTCTTAATGAAAAACTGTTTTTT. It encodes CASNRAALNEKLFF.

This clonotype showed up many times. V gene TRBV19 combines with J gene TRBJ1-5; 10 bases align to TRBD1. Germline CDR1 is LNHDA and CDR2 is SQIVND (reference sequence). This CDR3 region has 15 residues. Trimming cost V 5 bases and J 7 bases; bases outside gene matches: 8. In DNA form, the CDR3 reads TGTGCCAGTAGTCCACGGGACAGGGGAGTACAGCCCCAGCATTTT. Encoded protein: CASSPRDRGVQPQHF. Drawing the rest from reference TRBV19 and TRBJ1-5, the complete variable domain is DGGITQSPKYLFRKEGQNVTLSCEQNLNHDAMYWYRQDPGQGLRLIYYSQIVNDFQKGDIAEGYSVSREKKESFPLTVTSAQKNPTAFYLCASSPRDRGVQPQHFGDGTRLSIL.

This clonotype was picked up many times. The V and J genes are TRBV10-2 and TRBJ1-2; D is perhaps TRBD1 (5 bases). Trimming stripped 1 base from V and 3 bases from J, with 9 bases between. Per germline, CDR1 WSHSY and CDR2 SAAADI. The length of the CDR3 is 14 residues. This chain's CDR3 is CASSEWGVYYGYTF. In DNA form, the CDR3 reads TGCGCCAGCAGTGAGTGGGGGGTCTACTATGGCTACACCTTC.

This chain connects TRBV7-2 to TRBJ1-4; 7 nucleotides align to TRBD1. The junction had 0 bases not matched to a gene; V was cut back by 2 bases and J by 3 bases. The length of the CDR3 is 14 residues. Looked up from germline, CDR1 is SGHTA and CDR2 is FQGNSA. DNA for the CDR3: TGTGCCAGCAGCTTAAGGGGGCCTAATGAAAAACTGTTTTTT. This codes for CASSLRGPNEKLFF.

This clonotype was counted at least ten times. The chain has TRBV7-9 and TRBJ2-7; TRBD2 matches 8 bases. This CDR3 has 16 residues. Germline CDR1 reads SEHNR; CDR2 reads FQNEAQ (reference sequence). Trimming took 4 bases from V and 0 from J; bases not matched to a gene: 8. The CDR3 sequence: CASSSGPGTSSYEQYF. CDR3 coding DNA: TGTGCCAGCAGCTCCGGACCTGGGACTAGCTCCTACGAGCAGTACTTC.

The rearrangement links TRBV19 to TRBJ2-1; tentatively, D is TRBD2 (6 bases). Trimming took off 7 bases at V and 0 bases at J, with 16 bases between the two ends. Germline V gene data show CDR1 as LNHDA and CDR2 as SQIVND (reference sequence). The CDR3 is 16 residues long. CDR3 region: CASTAVSGASYNEQFF. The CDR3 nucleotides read TGTGCCAGTACCGCCGTTAGCGGCGCCTCCTACAATGAGCAGTTCTTC.

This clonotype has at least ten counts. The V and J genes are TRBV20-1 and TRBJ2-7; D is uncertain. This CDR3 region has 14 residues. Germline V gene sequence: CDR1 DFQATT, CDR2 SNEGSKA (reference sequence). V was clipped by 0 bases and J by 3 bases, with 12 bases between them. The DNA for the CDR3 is TGCAGTGCTAGAGATCCTAAAAGGGTCTACGAGCAGTACTTC. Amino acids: CSARDPKRVYEQYF.

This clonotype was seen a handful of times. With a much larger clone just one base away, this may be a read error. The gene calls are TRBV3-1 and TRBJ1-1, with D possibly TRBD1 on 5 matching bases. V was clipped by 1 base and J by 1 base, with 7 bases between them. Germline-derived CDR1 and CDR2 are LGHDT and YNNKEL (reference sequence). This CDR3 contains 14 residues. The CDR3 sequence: CASSQGDQNTEAFF. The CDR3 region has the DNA TGTGCCAGCAGCCAAGGGGACCAGAACACTGAAGCTTTCTTT.

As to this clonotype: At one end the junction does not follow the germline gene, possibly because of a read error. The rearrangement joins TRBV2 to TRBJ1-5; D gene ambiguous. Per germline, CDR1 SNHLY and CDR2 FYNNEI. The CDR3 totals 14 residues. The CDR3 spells CASMAKNRDQPQHF. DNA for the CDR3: TGTGCCAGCATGGCTAAAAACCGGGATCAACCCCAGCATTTT.

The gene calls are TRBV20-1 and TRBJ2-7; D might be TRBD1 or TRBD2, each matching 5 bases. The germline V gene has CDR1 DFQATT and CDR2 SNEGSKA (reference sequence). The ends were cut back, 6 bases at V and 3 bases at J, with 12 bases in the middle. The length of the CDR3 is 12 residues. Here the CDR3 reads CSAMGPNYEQYV. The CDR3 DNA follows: TGCAGTGCAATGGGACCGAACTACGAGCAGTACGTC.

CDR3 residues: CASSDGGDQPQHF. CDR3 in DNA: TGTGCCAGCTCTGACGGAGGGGATCAGCCCCAGCATTTT. The chain links TRBV18 to TRBJ1-5, with D possibly TRBD1 on 5 matching bases. The ends were cut back, 6 bases at V and 5 bases at J, with 11 bases in the middle. Germline assignment: CDR1 KGHSH and CDR2 LQKENI. This CDR3 is 13 amino acids long.

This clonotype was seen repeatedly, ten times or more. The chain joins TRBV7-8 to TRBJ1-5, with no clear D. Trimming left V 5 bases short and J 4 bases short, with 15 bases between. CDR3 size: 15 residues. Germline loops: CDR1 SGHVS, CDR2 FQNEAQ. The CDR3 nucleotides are TGTGCCAGCAGCAACATTAGCGGACTTAATCAGCCCCAGCATTTT. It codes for CASSNISGLNQPQHF. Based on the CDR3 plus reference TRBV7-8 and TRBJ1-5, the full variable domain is GAGVSQSPRYKVAKRGQDVALRCDPISGHVSLFWYQQALGQGPEFLTYFQNEAQLDKSGLPSDRFFAERPEGSVSTLKIQRTQQEDSAVYLCASSNISGLNQPQHFGDGTRLSIL.

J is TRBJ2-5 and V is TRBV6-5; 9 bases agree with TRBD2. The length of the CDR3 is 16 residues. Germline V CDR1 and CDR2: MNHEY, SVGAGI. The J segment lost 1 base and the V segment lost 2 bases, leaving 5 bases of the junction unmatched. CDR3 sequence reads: CASSYVAGVLQETQYF. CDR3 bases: TGTGCCAGCAGTTACGTAGCGGGAGTACTCCAAGAGACCCAGTACTTC.

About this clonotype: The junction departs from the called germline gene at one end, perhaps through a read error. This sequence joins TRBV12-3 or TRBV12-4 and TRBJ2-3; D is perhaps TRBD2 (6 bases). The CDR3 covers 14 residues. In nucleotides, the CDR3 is TGTGCCAGCAGAGTTGGGAGGCCCACGGATAGGCAGTATTTT. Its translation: CASRVGRPTDRQYF.